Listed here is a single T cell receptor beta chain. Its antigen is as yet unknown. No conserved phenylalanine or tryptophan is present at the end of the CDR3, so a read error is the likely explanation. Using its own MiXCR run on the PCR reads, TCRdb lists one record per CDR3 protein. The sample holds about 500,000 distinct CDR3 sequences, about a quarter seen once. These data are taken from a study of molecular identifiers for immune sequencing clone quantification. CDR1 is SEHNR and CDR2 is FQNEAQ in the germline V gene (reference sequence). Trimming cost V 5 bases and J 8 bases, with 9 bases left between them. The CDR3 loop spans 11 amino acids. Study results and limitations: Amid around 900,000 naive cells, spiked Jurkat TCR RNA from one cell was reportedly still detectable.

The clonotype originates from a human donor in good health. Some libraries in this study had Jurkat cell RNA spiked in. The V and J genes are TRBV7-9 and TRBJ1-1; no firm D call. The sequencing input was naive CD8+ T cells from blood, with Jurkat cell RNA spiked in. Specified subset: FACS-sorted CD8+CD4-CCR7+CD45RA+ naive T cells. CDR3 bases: TGTGCCAGCAGCACGACATTGGAAGCTTTCTCT. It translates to CASSTTLEAFS.